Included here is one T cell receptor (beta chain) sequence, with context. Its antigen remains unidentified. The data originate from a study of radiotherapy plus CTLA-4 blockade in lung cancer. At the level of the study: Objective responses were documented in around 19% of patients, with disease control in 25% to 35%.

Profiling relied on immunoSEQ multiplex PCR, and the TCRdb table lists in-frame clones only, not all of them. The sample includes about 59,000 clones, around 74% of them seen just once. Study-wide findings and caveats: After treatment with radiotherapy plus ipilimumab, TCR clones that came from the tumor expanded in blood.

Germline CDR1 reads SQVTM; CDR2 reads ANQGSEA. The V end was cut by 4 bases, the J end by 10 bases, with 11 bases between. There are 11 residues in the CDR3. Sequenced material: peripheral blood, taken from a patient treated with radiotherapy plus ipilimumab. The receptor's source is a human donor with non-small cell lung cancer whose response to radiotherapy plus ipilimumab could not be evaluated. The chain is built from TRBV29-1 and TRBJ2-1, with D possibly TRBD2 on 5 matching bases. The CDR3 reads CSVVWTGEQFF. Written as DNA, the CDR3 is TGCAGCGTTGTTTGGACGGGGGAGCAGTTCTTC.